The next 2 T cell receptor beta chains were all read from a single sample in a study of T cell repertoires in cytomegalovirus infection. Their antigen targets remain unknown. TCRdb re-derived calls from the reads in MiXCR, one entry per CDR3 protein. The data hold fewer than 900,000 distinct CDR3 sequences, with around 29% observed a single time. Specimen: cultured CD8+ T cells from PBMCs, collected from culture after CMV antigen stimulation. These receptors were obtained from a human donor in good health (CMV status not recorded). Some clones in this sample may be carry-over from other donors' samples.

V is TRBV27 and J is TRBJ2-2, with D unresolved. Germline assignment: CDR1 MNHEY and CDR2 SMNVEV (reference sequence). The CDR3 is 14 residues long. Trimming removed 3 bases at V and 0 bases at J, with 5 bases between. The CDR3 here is CASSLQTNTGELFF. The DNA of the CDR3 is TGTGCCAGCAGTTTGCAAACGAACACCGGGGAGCTGTTTTTT.

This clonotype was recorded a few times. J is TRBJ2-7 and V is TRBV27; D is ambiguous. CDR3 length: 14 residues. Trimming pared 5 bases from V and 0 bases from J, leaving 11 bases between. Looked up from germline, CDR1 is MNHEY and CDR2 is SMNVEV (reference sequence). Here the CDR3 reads CASSTPDASYEQYF. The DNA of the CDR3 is TGTGCCAGCAGTACTCCGGACGCCTCCTACGAGCAGTACTTC.